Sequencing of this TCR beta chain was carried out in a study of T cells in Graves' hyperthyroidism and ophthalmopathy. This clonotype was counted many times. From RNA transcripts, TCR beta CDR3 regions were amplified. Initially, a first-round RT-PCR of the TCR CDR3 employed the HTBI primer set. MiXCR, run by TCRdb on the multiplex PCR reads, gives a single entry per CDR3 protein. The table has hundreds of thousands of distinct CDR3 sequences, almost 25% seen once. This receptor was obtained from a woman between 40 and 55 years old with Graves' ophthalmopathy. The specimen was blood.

The chain's CDR3 is CAISERQYQAMNTEAFF. CDR3 bases: TGTGCCATCAGTGAGCGGCAGTACCAAGCAATGAACACTGAAGCTTTCTTT. J is TRBJ1-1 and V is TRBV10-3, with unresolved D. The CDR3 spans 17 residues. Germline CDR1 and CDR2: ENHRY and SYGVKD. Deletions cut 2 bases from V and 0 bases from J, with 16 bases between.